A selection of T cell receptor beta chains follows, all from one sample in a study of blood T cell repertoires in COVID-19. Profiling relied on immunoSEQ multiplex PCR, and the TCRdb table lists in-frame clones only, not all of them. The sample includes under 150,000 clones, 70% to 90% of them seen just once. Sequencing was performed on PBMCs or T cells enriched from blood (not recorded which). These receptors were collected from a woman aged 50 to 60 who had recovered from COVID-19. The CDR3 runs from the conserved cysteine through the conserved F or W. The D gene is left open where the match is weak. Not every row has a clone size; where given, it reads once, few, many or a size class.

len	j_gene	v_gene	d_gene	abundance	CDR3aa	CDR3nt
16	TRBJ1-1	TRBV5-1	NA	NA	CASSLVVRGPNTEAFF	TGCGCCAGCAGCTTGGTGGTGCGGGGCCCGAACACTGAAGCTTTCTTT
15	TRBJ1-6	TRBV5-4	TRBD1	NA	CASTTRQGANSPLHF	TGTGCCAGCACCACCAGACAGGGGGCTAATTCACCCCTCCACTTT
15	TRBJ1-6	TRBV25-1	NA	NA	CASSEGATPNSPLHF	TGTGCCAGCAGTGAAGGAGCTACCCCCAATTCACCCCTCCACTTT
14	TRBJ1-2	TRBV9	NA	NA	CASSSTTGYYGYTF	TGTGCCAGCAGCTCAACGACAGGTTACTATGGCTACACCTTC
18	TRBJ2-1	TRBV27	NA	NA	CASSLSRVPGSSYNEQFF	TGTGCCAGCAGTTTATCTCGGGTTCCGGGGAGCTCCTACAATGAGCAGTTCTTC
12	TRBJ2-5	TRBV7-2	NA	once	CASATPSRTQYF	TGTGCCAGCGCAACCCCCTCGAGAACCCAGTACTTC
15	TRBJ2-1	TRBV18	TRBD1	NA	CASSRGTGYGNEQFF	TGTGCCAGCTCACGGGGGACAGGGTACGGCAATGAGCAGTTCTTC
16	TRBJ1-3	TRBV21-1	NA	NA	CASSGRAGEAGNTIYF	TGTGCCAGCAGCGGGCGGGCGGGGGAAGCTGGAAACACCATATATTTT
14	TRBJ2-2	TRBV2	TRBD1	NA	CASSERTGTGELFF	TGTGCCAGCAGTGAAAGGACAGGTACTGGGGAGCTGTTTTTT
14	TRBJ1-1	TRBV5-1	NA	NA	CASSLGQVNTEAFF	TGCGCCAGCAGCTTGGGACAGGTAAACACTGAAGCTTTCTTT
11	TRBJ2-7	TRBV2	TRBD2	NA	CAGGLVYEQYF	TGTGCCGGAGGACTAGTCTACGAGCAGTACTTC
14	TRBJ2-7	TRBV5-1	TRBD1	NA	CASSLALTGNEQYF	TGCGCCAGCAGCTTGGCCCTGACAGGGAACGAGCAGTACTTC
13	TRBJ2-3	TRBV6-6	NA	NA	CASSYGGLDTQYF	TGTGCCAGCAGTTATGGGGGGTTGGATACGCAGTATTTT
15	TRBJ2-7	TRBV7-2	NA	NA	CASSSPGTLSYEQYF	TGTGCCAGCAGCTCCCCGGGGACACTCTCCTACGAGCAGTACTTC
13	TRBJ1-1	TRBV30	TRBD1	NA	CAWSRQGDTEAFF	TGTGCCTGGAGTCGACAGGGTGACACTGAAGCTTTCTTT
10	TRBJ2-1	TRBV12-3/TRBV12-4	NA	NA	CASSSGEQFF	TGTGCCAGCAGTTCAGGGGAGCAGTTCTTC
15	TRBJ2-7	TRBV6-2/TRBV6-3	NA	NA	CASSRGTHSSYEQYF	TGTGCCAGCAGTCGGGGGACTCACAGCTCCTACGAGCAGTACTTC
13	TRBJ1-1	TRBV30	NA	NA	CAWSLILNTEAFF	TGTGCCTGGAGTTTAATATTGAACACTGAAGCTTTCTTT
20	TRBJ1-2	TRBV9	NA	NA	CASSQGGGQSLTMSGYGYTF	TGTGCCAGCAGCCAAGGAGGCGGACAGTCACTAACTATGTCGGGGTATGGCTACACCTTC
18	TRBJ2-3	TRBV20-1	TRBD2	NA	CSASTGTRGPPSTDTQYF	TGCAGTGCTAGTACCGGGACTAGGGGACCACCTAGCACAGATACGCAGTATTTT
14	TRBJ2-7	TRBV19	NA	few	CASSIAGSSYEQYF	TGTGCCAGTAGTATCGCCGGGAGCTCCTACGAGCAGTACTTC
12	TRBJ1-1	TRBV12-3/TRBV12-4	NA	NA	CASSSRSTEAFF	TGTGCCAGCAGCTCTAGGAGCACTGAAGCTTTCTTT
14	TRBJ1-5	TRBV18	NA	NA	CASSPPRVGQPQHF	TGTGCCAGCTCACCACCGAGGGTGGGTCAGCCCCAGCATTTT
16	TRBJ2-7	TRBV5-5	TRBD1	NA	CASSLQGGSAVIEQYF	TGTGCCAGCAGCCTACAGGGGGGCTCCGCGGTTATAGAGCAGTACTTC
14	TRBJ1-5	TRBV6-1	NA	NA	CASSEIGEDQPQHF	TGTGCCAGCAGTGAAATAGGAGAGGATCAGCCCCAGCATTTT
14	TRBJ2-7	TRBV7-6	TRBD2	NA	CASSYSGGLYEQYF	TGTGCCAGCAGCTACTCGGGAGGGTTATACGAGCAGTACTTC
14	TRBJ1-2	TRBV11-3	NA	NA	CASSWGEGTYGYTF	TGTGCCAGCAGCTGGGGGGAAGGGACCTATGGCTACACCTTC
17	TRBJ1-2	TRBV3-1/TRBV3-2	TRBD1	NA	CASSQDPWTGGVYGYTF	TGTGCCAGCAGCCAAGACCCCTGGACAGGGGGGGTCTATGGCTACACCTTC
14	TRBJ2-2	TRBV27	NA	once	CATQTETNTGELFF	TGTGCCACCCAGACAGAAACTAACACCGGGGAGCTGTTTTTT
12	TRBJ2-1	TRBV6-5	NA	NA	CASGAGKDEQFF	TGTGCCAGCGGGGCGGGGAAGGATGAGCAGTTCTTC
14	TRBJ1-3	TRBV5-5	NA	NA	CASSPPRGGNTIYF	TGTGCCAGCAGCCCGCCCAGGGGAGGAAACACCATATATTTT
13	TRBJ1-2	TRBV2	TRBD1	NA	CASSGTGGYGYTF	TGTGCCAGCAGCGGAACAGGGGGCTATGGCTACACCTTC
17	TRBJ2-2	TRBV11-2	TRBD2	NA	CASSLGISYIAGGELFF	TGTGCCAGCAGCTTAGGGATCAGCTATATAGCGGGCGGGGAGCTGTTTTTT
13	TRBJ2-3	TRBV9	NA	NA	CASSVVSADTQYF	TGTGCCAGCAGCGTAGTTAGCGCAGATACGCAGTATTTT
11	TRBJ1-1	TRBV10-2	NA	NA	CASSPNTEAFF	TGCGCCAGCAGTCCAAACACTGAAGCTTTCTTT
13	TRBJ2-7	TRBV5-1	TRBD1	NA	CASSTDRTYEQYF	TGCGCCAGCAGCACGGACAGGACCTACGAGCAGTACTTC
13	TRBJ1-2	TRBV2	TRBD1	NA	CASNEVQGYGYTF	TGTGCCAGCAATGAGGTACAGGGGTATGGCTACACCTTC
16	TRBJ1-6	TRBV18	NA	NA	CASSPSGQGSNSPLHF	TGTGCCAGCTCACCAAGTGGTCAGGGCAGCAATTCACCCCTCCACTTT
13	TRBJ1-2	TRBV7-9	NA	NA	CASSFKNNYGYTF	TGTGCCAGCAGCTTTAAAAATAACTATGGCTACACCTTC
15	TRBJ2-5	TRBV4-3	TRBD2	few	CASSQERGGQETQYF	TGCGCCAGCAGCCAAGAGCGGGGGGGCCAAGAGACCCAGTACTTC
16	TRBJ1-3	TRBV7-6	TRBD1	NA	CASSPRQGLRGNTIYF	TGTGCCAGCAGCCCCCGACAGGGTTTGAGAGGAAACACCATATATTTT
14	TRBJ1-1	TRBV6-4	NA	few	CASSAQGGNTEAFF	TGTGCCAGCAGTGCCCAAGGGGGGAACACTGAAGCTTTCTTT
14	TRBJ2-7	TRBV11-2	TRBD1	NA	CASSMGTGGYEQYF	TGTGCCAGCAGCATGGGGACAGGGGGTTACGAGCAGTACTTC
13	TRBJ1-2	TRBV27	TRBD1	NA	CASGTGGSYGYTF	TGTGCCAGCGGTACAGGGGGCAGCTATGGCTACACCTTC
15	TRBJ1-3	TRBV7-9	NA	NA	CASSLAGGTGNTIYF	TGTGCCAGCAGCTTAGCAGGGGGAACTGGAAACACCATATATTTT
15	TRBJ2-3	TRBV19	NA	once	CASTRQALSTDTQYF	TGTGCCAGTACCCGACAGGCATTGAGCACAGATACGCAGTATTTT
15	TRBJ1-1	TRBV11-3	TRBD1	NA	CASSPGTGWATEAFF	TGTGCCAGCAGCCCGGGGACAGGTTGGGCCACTGAAGCTTTCTTT
14	TRBJ2-7	TRBV11-2	TRBD2	NA	CASTLGGTYYEQYF	TGTGCCAGCACCCTGGGGGGGACCTACTACGAGCAGTACTTC
16	TRBJ2-5	TRBV6-1	NA	NA	CASSEANYPIQETQYF	TGTGCCAGCAGTGAAGCAAACTATCCGATTCAAGAGACCCAGTACTTC
13	TRBJ2-7	TRBV29-1	NA	NA	CSVAVFEPYEQYF	TGCAGCGTTGCCGTATTCGAGCCCTACGAGCAGTACTTC
18	TRBJ2-6	TRBV10-3	TRBD1	NA	CAISRGQGAFSGANVLTF	TGTGCCATCAGTAGAGGACAGGGGGCTTTCTCTGGGGCCAACGTCCTGACTTTC
17	TRBJ2-7	TRBV4-1	TRBD2	NA	CASSQAPPSGGAGEQYF	TGCGCCAGCAGCCAAGCACCTCCTAGCGGGGGGGCTGGAGAGCAGTACTTC
14	TRBJ2-7	TRBV19	NA	NA	CASSISGFSYEQYF	TGTGCCAGTAGTATAAGCGGGTTCTCCTACGAGCAGTACTTC
11	TRBJ1-1	TRBV5-1	NA	NA	CASRGQTEAFF	TGCGCCAGCAGGGGGCAGACTGAAGCTTTCTTT
14	TRBJ2-7	TRBV19	TRBD2	NA	CASSEGLAGYEQYF	TGTGCCAGTAGTGAGGGACTAGCGGGGTACGAGCAGTACTTC
16	TRBJ2-2	TRBV12-1	NA	NA	CASSFYQRGNTGELFF	TGTGCCAGCAGCTTTTATCAGCGGGGGAACACCGGGGAGCTGTTTTTT
11	TRBJ1-2	TRBV29-1	NA	NA	CSVEDLSGYTF	TGCAGCGTTGAAGATCTGAGTGGCTACACCTTC
17	TRBJ2-1	TRBV11-2	TRBD2	few	CASSPRVAGGLIYEQFF	TGTGCCAGCAGCCCACGGGTAGCGGGGGGCCTTATATATGAGCAGTTCTTC
12	TRBJ1-1	TRBV7-9	NA	NA	CASISGNTEAFF	TGTGCCAGCATATCGGGGAACACTGAAGCTTTCTTT